These 11 T cell receptor beta chains were all obtained from the same sample, sequenced in a study of identical twins. TCRdb itself ran the 5' RACE reads through MiXCR, one entry per CDR3 protein. The top ten clones hold 14% to 15% of a sample with some 230,000 distinct CDR3 sequences, approximately 7.1% of them seen once. The same specimen was also included in a second study, on T cells expressing NK-cell markers.

What was sequenced was CD8+ T cells sorted from blood. These receptors all stem from a woman under 30 in good health.

This clonotype was seen at least ten times. This chain joins TRBV12-3 or TRBV12-4 and TRBJ1-5; perhaps TRBD1 as D (6 bases). V gave up 7 bases and J gave up 5 bases, with 15 bases separating them. This CDR3 is 14 amino acids long. DNA of the CDR3: TGTGCCAGCACAATAAAAGGGGGATATCAGCCCCAGCATTTT. Translating it yields CASTIKGGYQPQHF.

The chain's CDR3 is CASRWGVESNYGYTF. The DNA for the CDR3 is TGTGCCAGCAGATGGGGGGTAGAGTCTAACTATGGCTACACCTTC. The V gene is TRBV5-5, the J gene TRBJ1-2; the D gene is possibly TRBD1 (5 bases). The CDR3 consists of 15 residues. V lost 5 bases and J 0 bases, leaving 14 bases between the germline ends. Germline V CDR1 and CDR2: SGHKS, YYEKEE (reference sequence). Combining the CDR3 with reference TRBV5-5 and TRBJ1-2 gives the whole variable domain DAGVTQSPTHLIKTRGQQVTLRCSPISGHKSVSWYQQVLGQGPQFIFQYYEKEERGRGNFPDRFSARQFPNYSSELNVNALLLGDSALYLCASRWGVESNYGYTFGSGTRLTVV.

This clonotype was seen a handful of times. J is TRBJ2-7 and V is TRBV3-1, with D possibly TRBD1 on 5 matching bases. Germline values: CDR1 LGHDT, CDR2 YNNKEL (reference sequence). The ends were cut back, 0 bases at V and 1 base at J, with 13 bases in the middle. This CDR3 region has 16 residues. The CDR3 reads CASSQEARRASYEQYF. Written as DNA, the CDR3 is TGTGCCAGCAGCCAAGAGGCTCGCAGGGCGTCCTACGAGCAGTACTTC.

The table lists this clonotype with many counts. The chain joins TRBV12-3 or TRBV12-4 to TRBJ2-2; tentatively, D is TRBD2 (5 bases). This CDR3 has 13 amino acids. Trimming took 4 bases from V and 7 from J, leaving 10 bases between them. The CDR3 DNA reads as TGTGCCAGCAGTTCCCTTCGGGGCGGGGAGCTGTTTTTT. The encoded protein is CASSSLRGGELFF.

V usage is TRBV29-1 and J usage is TRBJ2-2; 15 nucleotides match TRBD2. The CDR3 runs 16 residues. The V gene end was trimmed by 6 bases and the J gene end by 7 bases; junction bases not matched to a gene: 9. Germline lookup yields CDR1 SQVTM and CDR2 ANQGSEA. CDR3 nucleotide sequence: TGCAGCGTCCCGGGACTAGCGGGGGGCCAAGGCGGGGAGCTGTTTTTT. Residues: CSVPGLAGGQGGELFF.

There are many counts of this clonotype. V is TRBV7-2 and J is TRBJ1-3; weak D call: TRBD1 (6 bases). V lost 6 bases and J lost 4, with 16 bases in between. CDR1 and CDR2 (germline): SGHTA, FQGNSA. This CDR3 spans 15 amino acids. The CDR3 DNA is TGTGCCAGCAGTTCCATAGGGGGGTTCGGAAACACCATATATTTT. It translates to CASSSIGGFGNTIYF.

This clonotype turned up a few times. The CDR3 spells CASSLSRGLTDTQYF. In DNA form, the CDR3 reads TGTGCCAGCAGTTTAAGTCGGGGACTCACAGATACGCAGTATTTT. The chain links TRBV6-5 to TRBJ2-3, with D possibly TRBD2 on 6 matching bases. This CDR3 has 15 residues. The ends were cut back, 4 bases at V and 2 bases at J, with 13 bases in the middle. Germline values: CDR1 MNHEY, CDR2 SVGAGI.

This clonotype was counted at least ten times. This chain links TRBV7-3 with TRBJ2-1; D is possibly TRBD1 (5 bases). The CDR3 consists of 15 residues. Trimming cost V 0 bases and J 0 bases, with 6 bases left between them. The V gene's germline CDR1 is SGHTA and CDR2 FQGTGA. CDR3 in DNA: TGTGCCAGCAGCTTAACCCAGGGCTCCTACAATGAGCAGTTCTTC. Its translation: CASSLTQGSYNEQFF.

This clonotype was recorded at least ten times. The CDR3 is CASSLISAGGSTDTQYF. DNA for the CDR3: TGTGCCAGCAGTTTGATTTCGGCGGGAGGGAGCACAGATACGCAGTATTTT. The chain carries TRBV28 and TRBJ2-3, with 9 bases aligning to TRBD2. This CDR3 comprises 17 residues. CDR1 is MDHEN, CDR2 SYDVKM, per germline. Trimming removed 3 bases from V and 0 bases from J; junction bases left unmatched: 7.

This clonotype was picked up many times. This rearrangement joins TRBV21-1 to TRBJ1-5. TRBV21-1 is classified as a pseudogene. The CDR3 runs 13 residues. CDR3 DNA: TGTGCCCCCGCCCGCAGGGCCCGTCAGCCCCAGCATTTT. Protein product: CAPARRARQPQHF.

In this sample, this clonotype turned up a few times. The gene calls are TRBV20-1 and TRBJ2-5; TRBD2 matches 9 bases. The CDR3 runs to 17 residues. The germline CDR1 and CDR2 sequences are DFQATT and SNEGSKA (reference sequence). The V and J ends lost 6 bases and 3 bases, in that order; junction bases with no gene match: 17. The CDR3 here is CSATHPFRTSEKETQYF. CDR3 nucleotides: TGCAGTGCCACCCATCCCTTCCGGACTAGCGAGAAAGAGACCCAGTACTTC.